The source of this T cell receptor (beta chain) is a study of human T cells and chemical hapten exposure. Study details: DPC at 2% was the sensitizing agent, placed on approximately 2 cm by approximately 2 cm of upper inner arm skin. Predominantly women, the patients had alopecia areata, totalis or universalis. Study-level points and caveats: Once DPC sensitization occurred, TCRs above 1 in 1000 frequency showed no change.

This clonotype was seen repeatedly, ten times or more. Its matching antigen is unknown. TCRdb itself ran the RACE reads through MiXCR, one entry per CDR3 protein. The sample lists 85,000 to 100,000 distinct CDR3 sequences, around an eighth occurring once. Time point denoted: patch test 1, 2 weeks after DPC sensitization. Indicated treatment: therapeutic diphenylcyclopropenone sensitization with weekly scalp DPC. Unfractionated whole blood yielded the extracted total RNA. The V end was cut by 4 bases, the J end by 1 base, with 11 bases between. Germline V gives CDR1 SGHRS, CDR2 YFSETQ. The CDR3 is made up of 14 amino acids.

The V gene is TRBV5-1, the J gene TRBJ2-5, with D possibly matching TRBD2 (6 bases). The starting material was whole blood, obtained in connection with sensitization to the hapten diphenylcyclopropenone (DPC). This sequence was found in a woman in her 40s with alopecia areata. Some clones in this sample may be carry-over from other donors' samples. The chain's CDR3 is CASSPSGVQETQYF. DNA for the CDR3: TGCGCCAGCAGCCCCTCGGGGGTCCAAGAGACCCAGTACTTC.